This T cell receptor beta chain came from a study of tumor-infiltrating lymphocytes in primary liver carcinoma. Background on the study: Surgery removed the patients' primary liver carcinoma. In every tissue type, samples returned a similar yield of roughly 3.65 to 7.13 million productive TCRbeta reads.

In addition to blood RNA drawn from unsorted whole blood, germline DNA was extracted. Collected before surgery were roughly 4 milliliters of peripheral blood. The input was 500 ng total RNA; TCR beta cDNA was made from it with a constant-region primer. Three nested multiplex PCR rounds, a slightly modified ARM-PCR method, built the TCR beta libraries. Running ten to eleven cycles apiece, the first two PCR rounds relied on TRBV1-TRBV30 forward primers together with a C-beta reverse primer. TCRdb fed the multiplex PCR reads into MiXCR, producing one record per CDR3 protein. The sample holds 310,000 or so distinct CDR3 sequences; 50% to 75% are singletons and the top ten take approximately 17%. The CDR3 has 16 amino acids. In germline, CDR1 is LGHNA, CDR2 YNFKEQ. Comments on this clonotype: The junction differs from germline at one of its ends, possibly a read error.

The specimen was peripheral blood. The TCR was taken from a woman in her 30s with primary liver carcinoma and hepatitis B virus infection. This chain connects TRBV4-2 to TRBJ2-1; D gene ambiguous. The CDR3 DNA is TGTGCAAGCAGCCCTGTAAAAACCCCGGTCTACAATGAGCAGTTCTTC. Protein: CASSPVKTPVYNEQFF.